This entry describes one T cell receptor beta chain. The data derive from a study of response to subunit inactivated influenza vaccine. CDR1 is SGHAT and CDR2 is FQNNGV in the germline V gene. Germline trimming cut 5 bases from V and 2 bases from J; bases unmatched to any gene: 5. This CDR3 region has 17 residues. TCRdb reanalysed the RT-PCR reads using MiXCR and keeps one entry per CDR3 protein. Of about 520,000 distinct CDR3 sequences in the sample, around 9.9% were seen once. The clonotype comes from a middle-aged man who received an inactivated influenza vaccine. The sequences come from PBMCs from blood, collected about 40 days after vaccination. This sequence joins TRBV11-2 and TRBJ1-6, with TRBD1 matching over 11 bases. The CDR3 loop reads CASSPGTGGTYNSPLHF. CDR3 in DNA: TGTGCCAGCAGCCCCGGGACAGGGGGGACCTATAATTCACCCCTCCACTTT.